These 9 T cell receptor beta chains came from one sample sequenced in a study of shared clonotypes between healthy human individuals. The protocol was immunoSEQ multiplex PCR, while the TCRdb copy is restricted to in-frame clones and leaves out a portion. Of approximately 2.5 million clones listed, 90% to 95% are singletons. The sequencing input was naive CD4+ T cells from PBMCs. The subset denotes: CD45RA+ positively selected. The origin of the receptors is a young man in good health. Some clones in this sample may be carry-over from other donors' samples.

The V call is TRBV28, the J call TRBJ2-7, with D hard to call. The CDR3 length is 14 residues. Germline CDR1 MDHEN, CDR2 SYDVKM. V was cut by 7 bases and J by 7 bases, with 20 bases left in between. CDR3 sequence: CASTLYSTPSEQYF. In nucleotides, the CDR3 is TGTGCCAGCACCCTCTACTCGACCCCCAGTGAGCAGTACTTC.

This clone has ten or more counts. The rearrangement uses TRBV28 and TRBJ2-3, with 10 bases that match TRBD2. This CDR3 is built from 17 residues. V gave up 3 bases and J gave up 4 bases; unmatched junction bases: 10. Germline lookup yields CDR1 MDHEN and CDR2 SYDVKM. The DNA for the CDR3 is TGTGCCAGCAGTTTCCCACCTGGGAGCGGGGGGGCAGATACGCAGTATTTT. This codes for CASSFPPGSGGADTQYF.

The genes are TRBV6-1 and TRBJ2-4; no definite D call. V was shortened by 7 bases and J by 0 bases, with 10 bases between the two germline ends. Germline lookup yields CDR1 MNHNS and CDR2 SASEGT. This CDR3 spans 14 amino acids. The CDR3 sequence is CASKYGKAKNIQYF. CDR3 in DNA: TGTGCCAGCAAGTATGGTAAAGCCAAAAACATTCAGTACTTC.

CDR3: CASSSPTGGTAGNTIYF. The CDR3 DNA reads as TGTGCCAGCAGCTCTCCAACAGGGGGAACTGCTGGAAACACCATATATTTT. The chain employs TRBV7-2 and TRBJ1-3, with TRBD1 matching over 8 bases. Germline-derived CDR1 and CDR2 are SGHTA and FQGNSA. Unmatched junction bases numbered 10, after V lost 4 bases and J lost 2 bases. The CDR3 runs to 17 residues.

The chain couples TRBV5-5 to TRBJ2-7, with D perhaps being TRBD1 or TRBD2 (5 bases each). CDR3 length equals 15 residues. Germline CDR1 reads SGHKS; CDR2 reads YYEKEE (reference sequence). The V end was cut by 4 bases, the J end by 0 bases, with 14 bases between. CDR3 sequence: CASSPGLTYSYEQYF. DNA of the CDR3: TGTGCCAGCAGCCCGGGGCTGACCTACTCCTACGAGCAGTACTTC.

The J gene is TRBJ1-1, the V gene TRBV10-3; no reliable D call. V lost 0 bases and J 6 bases, leaving 11 bases between the germline ends. Germline V gene sequence: CDR1 ENHRY, CDR2 SYGVKD. The CDR3 is made up of 14 amino acids. For the CDR3, the DNA is TGTGCCATCAGTGAGTCGGTGGGTACCCCTGAAGCTTTCTTT. Translation: CAISESVGTPEAFF.

The J gene is TRBJ2-7, the V gene TRBV7-6; 7 bases fit TRBD2. The V gene's germline CDR1 is SGHVS and CDR2 FNYEAQ. The CDR3 loop spans 14 amino acids. The ends lost 8 bases at V and 2 bases at J; junction bases unmatched: 9. CDR3 sequence reads: CASGGSGLAYEQYF. Here the CDR3 DNA reads TGTGCCAGCGGGGGTAGCGGGCTGGCCTACGAGCAGTACTTC.

The chain has TRBV27 and TRBJ2-7; D possibly matches TRBD1 or TRBD2 (5 bases each). Germline CDR1 and CDR2: MNHEY and SMNVEV (reference sequence). This CDR3 has 16 residues. With 7 bases removed from V and 0 bases from J, the gap between germline ends came to 19 bases. The CDR3 protein is CASKPGRLGSSYEQYF. Here the CDR3 DNA reads TGTGCCAGCAAACCGGGACGCTTGGGAAGCTCCTACGAGCAGTACTTC.

This clone appeared a few times. The rearrangement joins TRBV4-3 to TRBJ1-5; 7 positions match TRBD1. The CDR3 loop spans 15 amino acids. CDR1 is LGHNA and CDR2 is YSLEER in the germline V gene. V shed 3 bases, J shed 4 bases, and the junction held 6 bases outside the gene matches. The CDR3: CASSQETGVNQPQHF. In nucleotides, the CDR3 is TGCGCCAGCAGCCAGGAAACAGGGGTAAATCAGCCCCAGCATTTT.